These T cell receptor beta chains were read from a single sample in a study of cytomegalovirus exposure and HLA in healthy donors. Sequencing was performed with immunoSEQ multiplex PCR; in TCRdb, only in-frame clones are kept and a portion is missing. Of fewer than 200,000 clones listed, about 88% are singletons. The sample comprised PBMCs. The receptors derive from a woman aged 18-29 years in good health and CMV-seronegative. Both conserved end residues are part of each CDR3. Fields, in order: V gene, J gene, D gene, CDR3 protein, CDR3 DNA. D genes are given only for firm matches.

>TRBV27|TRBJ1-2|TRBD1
CASSYWGEDREGYTF
TGTGCCAGCAGTTACTGGGGGGAGGACAGGGAAGGCTACACCTTC
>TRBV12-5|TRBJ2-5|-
CASGPGTLTQYF
TGTGCTAGTGGTCCCGGGACATTGACCCAGTACTTC
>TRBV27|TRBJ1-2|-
CASSGGANYGYTF
TGTGCCAGCTCCGGGGGGGCTAACTATGGCTACACCTTC
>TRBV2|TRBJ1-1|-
CASSDSNTEAFF
TGTGCCAGCAGTGACTCGAACACTGAAGCTTTCTTT
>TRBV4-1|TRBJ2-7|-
CASSTRLGDSYEQYF
TGCGCCAGCAGCACCCGACTAGGGGACTCCTACGAGCAGTACTTC
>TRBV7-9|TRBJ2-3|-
CASSLGVRGLSTDTQYF
TGTGCCAGCAGCTTAGGGGTACGGGGATTGAGCACAGATACGCAGTATTTT
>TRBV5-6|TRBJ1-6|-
CASSLGGIASPLHF
TGTGCCAGCAGTCTAGGGGGTATCGCTTCACCCCTCCACTTT
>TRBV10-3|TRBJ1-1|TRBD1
CAISEGTGETSGTEAFF
TGTGCCATCAGTGAGGGGACAGGCGAAACCTCTGGCACTGAAGCTTTCTTT
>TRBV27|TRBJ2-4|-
CASSLRQGDIQYF
TGTGCCAGCAGTTTGCGGCAGGGCGACATTCAGTACTTC
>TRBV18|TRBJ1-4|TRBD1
CASSPPGTGGEKLFF
TGTGCCAGCTCACCACCGGGGACAGGGGGCGAAAAACTGTTTTTT
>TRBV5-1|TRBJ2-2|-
CASSSSSGDTGELFF
TGCGCCAGCAGCTCGTCGTCAGGGGACACCGGGGAGCTGTTTTTT
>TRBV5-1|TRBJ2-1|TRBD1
CASSGTPGQRLNEQFF
TGCGCCAGCAGCGGAACTCCGGGACAGCGCCTCAATGAGCAGTTCTTC
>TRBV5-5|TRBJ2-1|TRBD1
CASSIDRGRPSLEQFF
TGTGCCAGCAGCATCGACAGGGGGCGGCCGTCCTTAGAGCAGTTCTTC
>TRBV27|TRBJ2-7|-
CASSKKPGQLYEQYF
TGTGCCAGCAGTAAGAAACCCGGACAGCTCTACGAGCAGTACTTC
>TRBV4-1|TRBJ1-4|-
CASSLAYNEKLFF
TGCGCCAGCAGCCTAGCCTATAATGAAAAACTGTTTTTT
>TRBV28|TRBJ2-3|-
CASSPNTDTQYF
TGTGCCAGCAGTCCTAACACAGATACGCAGTATTTT
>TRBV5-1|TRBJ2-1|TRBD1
CASSLGGQAYNEQFF
TGCGCCAGCAGCTTGGGGGGACAGGCCTATAATGAGCAGTTCTTC
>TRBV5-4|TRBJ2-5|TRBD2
CASSLREGSQETQYF
TGTGCCAGCAGCTTGCGGGAGGGTTCCCAAGAGACCCAGTACTTC
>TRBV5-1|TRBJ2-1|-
CASSLAERSQQFF
TGCGCCAGCAGCTTGGCCGAGCGCAGTCAGCAGTTCTTC
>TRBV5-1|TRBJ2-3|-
CASSPRGSGPSGTDTQYF
TGCGCCAGCAGCCCCCGAGGGAGCGGGCCATCCGGCACAGATACGCAGTATTTT
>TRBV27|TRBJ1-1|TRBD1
CASSYGQGITEAFF
TGTGCCAGCAGCTATGGACAGGGGATAACTGAAGCTTTCTTT
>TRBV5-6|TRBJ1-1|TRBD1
CASSWGQFSTEAFF
TGTGCCAGCAGCTGGGGACAGTTTTCTACTGAAGCTTTCTTT
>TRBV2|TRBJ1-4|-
CASSELADQGREKLFF
TGTGCCAGCAGTGAGTTGGCGGATCAGGGGCGTGAAAAACTGTTTTTT